A single sample gave rise to the 14 T cell receptor beta chains below, sequenced in a study of blood T cell repertoires in COVID-19. Some clones are missing from TCRdb's copy, which holds only in-frame ones; the method was immunoSEQ multiplex PCR. The table has some 90,000 clones, 80% seen once. The sample taken for sequencing was peripheral blood. Source of these receptors: a woman aged 70-85 years with acute or convalescent COVID-19.

This chain connects TRBV7-2 to TRBJ2-2; TRBD2 matches at 7 bases. The J segment lost 2 bases and the V segment lost 1 base, leaving 10 bases of the junction unmatched. This CDR3 spans 18 amino acids. CDR1 is SGHTA, CDR2 FQGNSA, per germline. CDR3: CASSLEIRGGGNTGELFF. DNA for the CDR3: TGTGCCAGCAGCTTAGAAATCAGAGGCGGGGGTAACACCGGGGAGCTGTTTTTT.

The chain is built from TRBV5-1 and TRBJ2-3, with 10 positions matching TRBD1. Germline CDR1 and CDR2: SGHRS and YFSETQ. This CDR3 contains 14 residues. V shed 4 bases, J shed 6 bases, and the junction held 5 bases outside the gene matches. The chain's CDR3 is CASSQTGGVDTQYF. The CDR3 DNA reads TGCGCCAGCAGCCAGACAGGGGGCGTGGATACGCAGTATTTT.

This chain connects TRBV28 to TRBJ2-2; 12 bases fit TRBD2. CDR3 length equals 15 residues. V was pared by 6 bases and J by 6 bases, with 5 bases of the junction left unmatched. Germline lookup yields CDR1 MDHEN and CDR2 SYDVKM. CDR3 residues: CASRRLAGVAGELFF. The CDR3 DNA sequence: TGTGCCAGCAGGCGACTAGCGGGAGTGGCCGGGGAGCTGTTTTTT. The variable domain in full, with the rest retrieved from reference TRBV28 and TRBJ2-2, is DVKVTQSSRYLVKRTGEKVFLECVQDMDHENMFWYRQDPGLGLRLIYFSYDVKMKEKGDIPEGYSVSREKKERFSLILESASTNQTSMYLCASRRLAGVAGELFFGEGSRLTVL.

In DNA form, the CDR3 reads TGTGCCAGCAGCTTTGGGTCTAGCCCCTACAATGAGCAGTTCTTC. This gives the protein CASSFGSSPYNEQFF. The rearrangement links TRBV7-9 to TRBJ2-1, with a weak D call TRBD2 (5 bases). CDR3 size: 15 residues. Looked up from germline, CDR1 is SEHNR and CDR2 is FQNEAQ (reference sequence). V was clipped by 3 bases and J by 2 bases, with 11 bases between them.

The gene calls are TRBV7-6 and TRBJ2-5; 9 bases are a match to TRBD2. Germline loops: CDR1 SGHVS, CDR2 FNYEAQ. J was trimmed by 4 bases and V by 0 bases; bases with no gene match: 0. The CDR3 is 14 residues long. CDR3 region: CASSLAAGGETQYF. The CDR3 nucleotides are TGTGCCAGCAGCTTAGCAGCGGGAGGAGAGACCCAGTACTTC.

V gene TRBV2 combines with J gene TRBJ2-1; the D gene is possibly TRBD1 (6 bases). CDR3 size: 12 residues. Germline V CDR1 and CDR2: SNHLY, FYNNEI. The V gene lost 6 bases and the J gene lost 9 bases, with 12 bases spanning the gap. CDR3 region: CASSAGQLEQFF. The CDR3 DNA is TGTGCCAGCAGCGCCGGACAGCTTGAGCAGTTCTTC.

This clone was observed a handful of times. This CDR3 reads CASSSPAETDTQYF. CDR3 bases: TGTGCCAGTAGTAGCCCAGCGGAGACAGATACGCAGTATTTT. This chain joins TRBV19 and TRBJ2-3; D is possibly TRBD2 (5 bases). CDR1 and CDR2 from the germline V gene are LNHDA and SQIVND (reference sequence). This CDR3 has 14 amino acids. Trimming cost V 4 bases and J 3 bases, with 11 bases left between them.

The chain links TRBV7-2 to TRBJ2-7, with 8 bases identical to TRBD2. The length of the CDR3 is 15 residues. From germline, CDR1 is SGHTA and CDR2 FQGNSA. J was trimmed by 0 bases and V by 5 bases; bases with no gene match: 6. The CDR3 loop is CASSRGGFSSYEQYF. CDR3 DNA sequence: TGTGCCAGCAGCCGGGGGGGGTTTAGCTCCTACGAGCAGTACTTC.

The chain couples TRBV7-3 to TRBJ2-3, with 10 bases matching TRBD1. After removal of 2 bases from V and 6 bases from J, the junction contained 5 bases not matched to a gene. The CDR3 totals 15 residues. Germline-derived CDR1 and CDR2 are SGHTA and FQGTGA. This CDR3 is CASSLDRGQSDTQYF. The CDR3 bases are TGTGCCAGCAGCTTAGACAGGGGGCAGTCGGATACGCAGTATTTT.

The V gene is TRBV2, the J gene TRBJ1-4; D is perhaps TRBD1 (6 bases). CDR3 length: 14 residues. CDR1 is SNHLY and CDR2 is FYNNEI in the germline V gene. V was pared by 4 bases and J by 8 bases, with 14 bases between. The DNA of the CDR3 is TGTGCCAGCAGTGGAGGTCAGGGGTACGAAAAACTGTTTTTT. Translated: CASSGGQGYEKLFF. The full variable domain, its missing parts supplied by reference TRBV2 and TRBJ1-4, is EPEVTQTPSHQVTQMGQEVILRCVPISNHLYFYWYRQILGQKVEFLVSFYNNEISEKSEIFDDQFSVERPDGSNFTLKIRSTKLEDSAMYFCASSGGQGYEKLFFGSGTQLSVL.

This sequence joins TRBV2 and TRBJ1-2, with 12 nucleotides matching TRBD1. The CDR3 loop spans 14 amino acids. The V gene end was trimmed by 6 bases and the J gene end by 8 bases; junction bases not matched to a gene: 7. Germline V CDR1 and CDR2: SNHLY, FYNNEI. CDR3 amino acids: CASRAGQGAGGYTF. Written as DNA, the CDR3 is TGTGCCAGCAGGGCGGGACAGGGGGCTGGAGGCTACACCTTC.

This clone was found a few times. The chain combines TRBV11-2 with TRBJ1-4; weak D call: TRBD1 (5 bases). CDR1 is SGHAT and CDR2 is FQNNGV in the germline V gene. V was clipped by 1 base and J by 8 bases, with 8 bases between them. The CDR3 contains 13 residues. The chain's CDR3 is CASSLGRGEKLFF. CDR3 nucleotide sequence: TGTGCCAGCAGCTTAGGGCGGGGGGAAAAACTGTTTTTT.

The rearrangement uses TRBV29-1 and TRBJ2-1; 8 nucleotides line up with TRBD1. Germline V gene data show CDR1 as SQVTM and CDR2 as ANQGSEA. This CDR3 comprises 13 residues. Losses at the gene ends were 5 bases for V and 5 bases for J; bases not matched to a gene: 5. The CDR3 is CSVSLQGDNEQFF. Written as DNA, the CDR3 is TGCAGCGTTAGCTTACAGGGGGACAATGAGCAGTTCTTC.

V usage is TRBV10-3 and J usage is TRBJ2-3, with D maybe TRBD2 (6 bases). V lost 8 bases and J 8 bases, leaving 17 bases between the germline ends. The germline gives CDR1 ENHRY, CDR2 SYGVKD. CDR3 size: 13 residues. The CDR3, as DNA: TGTGCCATCCTACTAGCCGACCAGGGTACGCAGTATTTT. Amino acid sequence: CAILLADQGTQYF.